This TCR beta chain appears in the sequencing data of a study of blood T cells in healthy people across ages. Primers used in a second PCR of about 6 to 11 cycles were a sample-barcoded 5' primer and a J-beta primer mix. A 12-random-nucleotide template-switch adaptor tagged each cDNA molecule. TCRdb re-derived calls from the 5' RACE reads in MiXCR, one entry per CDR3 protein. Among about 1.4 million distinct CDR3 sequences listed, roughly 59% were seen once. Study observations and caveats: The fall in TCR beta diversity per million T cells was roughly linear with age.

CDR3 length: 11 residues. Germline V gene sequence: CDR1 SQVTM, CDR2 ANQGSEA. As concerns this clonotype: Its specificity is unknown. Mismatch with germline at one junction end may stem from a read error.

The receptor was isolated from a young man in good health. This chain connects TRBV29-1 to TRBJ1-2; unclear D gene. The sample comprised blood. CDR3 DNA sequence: TGCAGCGGTGAACGGCCCTATGGCTACACCTTC. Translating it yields CSGERPYGYTF.